Below are 27 T cell receptor beta chains sequenced from a single sample in a study of OX40 agonist ivuxolimab in advanced cancers. The protocol was immunoSEQ multiplex PCR, while the TCRdb copy is restricted to in-frame clones and leaves out a portion. The sample records tens of thousands of clones, roughly 91% being singletons. Sequencing was performed on CD4+ or CD8+ T cells sorted from blood, taken in a trial of the OX40 agonist ivuxolimab. The receptors originated from an adult with an advanced solid tumor such as melanoma, head and neck, liver or kidney cancer.

V gene TRBV6-1 combines with J gene TRBJ2-7; unclear D gene. Germline CDR1 and CDR2: MNHNS and SASEGT. V dropped 2 bases and J dropped 0 bases, with 5 bases sitting between them. The length of the CDR3 is 13 residues. This chain's CDR3 is CASSEQPSYEQYV. Written as DNA, the CDR3 is TGTGCCAGCAGTGAACAGCCCTCCTACGAGCAGTACGTC.

This clone occurred a few times. This chain links TRBV5-4 with TRBJ2-4, with 7 bases lining up with TRBD1. This CDR3 region has 16 residues. CDR1 is SGHNT and CDR2 is YYREEE in the germline V gene (reference sequence). After removal of 2 bases from V and 0 bases from J, the junction contained 5 bases not matched to a gene. DNA of the CDR3: TGTGCCAGCAGCTTAAACAGGGGTCTAGCCAAAAACATTCAGTACTTC. This gives the protein CASSLNRGLAKNIQYF.

This clone was seen once. V and J are TRBV5-5 and TRBJ1-1; D call uncertain. The V gene's germline CDR1 is SGHKS and CDR2 YYEKEE (reference sequence). Trimming removed 3 bases from V and 4 bases from J, with 22 bases in between. The CDR3 is made up of 17 amino acids. CDR3 coding DNA: TGTGCCAGCAGCTCACTATTTTCAAGGGCAATGGGCACTGAAGCTTTCTTT. Protein: CASSSLFSRAMGTEAFF. Based on the CDR3 plus reference TRBV5-5 and TRBJ1-1, the full variable domain is DAGVTQSPTHLIKTRGQQVTLRCSPISGHKSVSWYQQVLGQGPQFIFQYYEKEERGRGNFPDRFSARQFPNYSSELNVNALLLGDSALYLCASSSLFSRAMGTEAFFGQGTRLTVV.

J is TRBJ1-2 and V is TRBV13; TRBD1 is a possible D gene (6 bases). This CDR3 region has 14 residues. Deletions cut 7 bases from V and 7 bases from J, with 19 bases between. CDR1 is PRHDT, CDR2 FYEKMQ, per germline (reference sequence). The chain's CDR3 is CASIRRGSVAGYTF. Here the CDR3 DNA reads TGTGCCAGCATCCGAAGGGGGAGCGTGGCTGGCTACACCTTC.

The chain employs TRBV7-9 and TRBJ1-1, with 7 bases identical to TRBD1. The junction had 9 bases not matched to a gene; V was cut back by 1 base and J by 4 bases. This CDR3 is 16 amino acids long. The germline CDR1 and CDR2 sequences are SEHNR and FQNEAQ (reference sequence). Here the CDR3 reads CASSLDSRDRGTEAFF. The CDR3 nucleotides are TGTGCCAGCAGCTTAGACTCTCGGGACAGAGGCACTGAAGCTTTCTTT.

J is TRBJ1-4 and V is TRBV7-9; D is unresolved. Germline-derived CDR1 and CDR2 are SEHNR and FQNEAQ (reference sequence). V lost 4 bases and J lost 5, with 11 bases in between. The CDR3 is made up of 14 amino acids. CDR3 sequence: CASSSEGWNEKLFF. The DNA for the CDR3 is TGTGCCAGCAGCTCGGAAGGGTGGAATGAAAAACTGTTTTTT.

The chain joins TRBV20-1 to TRBJ2-7; D is uncertain. The CDR3 loop spans 11 amino acids. CDR1 and CDR2 (germline): DFQATT, SNEGSKA (reference sequence). Deletions cut 1 base from V and 4 bases from J, with 5 bases between. Written as DNA, the CDR3 is TGCAGTGCTAGAGGAGAGTACGAGCAGTACTTC. This encodes CSARGEYEQYF.

J is TRBJ2-1 and V is TRBV21-1. TRBV21-1 is tagged as a pseudogene. The CDR3 is 17 residues long. The CDR3 DNA sequence: TGTGCCAGCAGCAAAGGGGTAACGGGCAGCTCCTACAATGAGCAGTTCTTC. This translates into CASSKGVTGSSYNEQFF.

V usage is TRBV19 and J usage is TRBJ1-2, with TRBD1 matching over 8 bases. From germline, CDR1 is LNHDA and CDR2 SQIVND (reference sequence). V lost 2 bases, J lost 0 bases, and 5 bases stayed unmatched. The CDR3 spans 16 residues. The CDR3 sequence: CASSIIGTGANYGYTF. As DNA, the CDR3 is TGTGCCAGTAGTATAATTGGGACAGGAGCTAACTATGGCTACACCTTC.

This chain uses TRBV5-6 with TRBJ1-1; D gene unclear. The germline V and J ends were trimmed by 0 bases and 10 bases, with 10 bases remaining between them. The CDR3 sequence is 12 residues long. In germline, CDR1 is SGHDT, CDR2 YYEEEE. The CDR3 bases are TGTGCCAGCAGCTTGGGTTCTGTCGGAGCTTTCTTT. Its translation: CASSLGSVGAFF.

The chain combines TRBV5-1 with TRBJ2-1, with 9 bases identical to TRBD2. The ends lost 2 bases at V and 8 bases at J; junction bases unmatched: 8. CDR3 length: 15 amino acids. Germline assignment: CDR1 SGHRS and CDR2 YFSETQ. The CDR3 DNA reads as TGCGCCAGCAGCTTTCTGAGCGGGAGGATCCATGAGCAGTTCTTC. Its protein product is CASSFLSGRIHEQFF.

This chain uses TRBV2 with TRBJ1-6; D is unresolved. This CDR3 is built from 14 residues. The germline V and J ends were trimmed by 3 bases and 7 bases, with 10 bases remaining between them. CDR1 and CDR2 (germline): SNHLY, FYNNEI. This chain's CDR3 is CASSDHTRNSPLHF. As DNA, the CDR3 is TGTGCCAGCAGTGACCATACCCGAAATTCACCCCTCCACTTT.

V gene TRBV6-5 combines with J gene TRBJ2-1, with 11 bases lining up with TRBD2. Germline lookup yields CDR1 MNHEY and CDR2 SVGAGI. The CDR3 is 15 residues long. Trimming cost V 5 bases and J 6 bases; bases outside gene matches: 6. The CDR3 is CASSKLAGGPNEQFF. CDR3 DNA sequence: TGTGCCAGCAGTAAATTAGCGGGAGGGCCCAATGAGCAGTTCTTC.

The rearrangement joins TRBV29-1 to TRBJ2-7; D gene unclear. The CDR3 totals 11 residues. V was shortened by 6 bases and J by 4 bases, with 10 bases between the two germline ends. Germline CDR1 reads SQVTM; CDR2 reads ANQGSEA. The CDR3 protein is CSVADGYEQYF. Here the CDR3 DNA reads TGCAGCGTCGCTGACGGGTACGAGCAGTACTTC.

This clone was counted between two and nine times. The V and J genes are TRBV19 and TRBJ1-2, with TRBD1 identical over 8 bases. The CDR3 extends over 14 amino acids. Trimming took 6 bases from V and 3 from J; bases not matched to a gene: 6. Looked up from germline, CDR1 is LNHDA and CDR2 is SQIVND (reference sequence). The CDR3: CASRGQGADYGYTF. The CDR3 DNA sequence: TGTGCCAGTAGAGGCCAGGGGGCAGACTATGGCTACACCTTC.

The rearrangement links TRBV4-1 to TRBJ1-6; the D is unclear. Germline values: CDR1 MGHRA, CDR2 YSYEKL. The CDR3 has 15 residues. Trimming pared 3 bases from V and 10 bases from J, leaving 16 bases between. The CDR3: CASSHPERAGSPLHF. In nucleotides, the CDR3 is TGCGCCAGCAGCCATCCCGAGAGGGCAGGCTCACCCCTCCACTTT.

V and J are TRBV2 and TRBJ1-2; D is unclear. V shed 3 bases and J shed 4 bases, with 15 bases lying between them. In germline, CDR1 is SNHLY, CDR2 FYNNEI. The CDR3 covers 15 residues. This chain's CDR3 is CASSELRSKGYGYTF. The CDR3 DNA reads as TGTGCCAGCAGTGAGCTAAGATCAAAGGGCTATGGCTACACCTTC. The full variable domain, completed using reference TRBV2 and TRBJ1-2, is EPEVTQTPSHQVTQMGQEVILRCVPISNHLYFYWYRQILGQKVEFLVSFYNNEISEKSEIFDDQFSVERPDGSNFTLKIRSTKLEDSAMYFCASSELRSKGYGYTFGSGTRLTVV.

This clone was counted a single time. The J gene is TRBJ1-1, the V gene TRBV7-2, with D tentatively TRBD1 (6 bases). Germline V gives CDR1 SGHTA, CDR2 FQGNSA. The CDR3 is 16 residues long. The ends were cut back, 1 base at V and 2 bases at J, with 14 bases in the middle. CDR3 in DNA: TGTGCCAGCAGCTTAGTCCAAGGGGGAGGAAACACTGAAGCTTTCTTT. This sequence encodes CASSLVQGGGNTEAFF.

The table lists this clone with a count of one. The chain has TRBV29-1 and TRBJ2-1, with D perhaps TRBD2 (6 bases). V lost 1 base to trimming and J lost 9 bases, with 19 bases between them. CDR1 and CDR2 (germline): SQVTM, ANQGSEA. The CDR3 consists of 15 residues. CDR3 residues: CSVEGSTRGATEQFF. CDR3 nucleotide sequence: TGCAGCGTTGAAGGATCGACTAGAGGGGCGACTGAGCAGTTCTTC.

The chain links TRBV6-4 to TRBJ1-2; the D gene is possibly TRBD1 (6 bases). The CDR3 runs to 17 residues. Germline-derived CDR1 and CDR2 are MRHNA and SNTAGT. V was cut by 3 bases and J by 0 bases, with 17 bases left in between. The CDR3 spells CASSESQGAAANYGYTF. The CDR3 DNA sequence: TGTGCCAGCAGTGAATCACAGGGCGCCGCTGCTAACTATGGCTACACCTTC.

CDR3 region: CASRPPYRGRVGETQYF. The CDR3 DNA reads as TGCGCCAGCAGACCCCCCTATCGAGGGCGGGTGGGAGAGACCCAGTACTTC. The chain is built from TRBV5-1 and TRBJ2-5, with D maybe TRBD2 (5 bases). The V and J ends lost 5 bases and 4 bases respectively, with 24 bases between them. The germline gives CDR1 SGHRS, CDR2 YFSETQ. This CDR3 contains 17 residues.

The chain links TRBV5-1 to TRBJ1-2; TRBD1 is a possible D gene (5 bases). V was pared by 0 bases and J by 4 bases, with 19 bases between. The CDR3 consists of 17 residues. From germline, CDR1 is SGHRS and CDR2 YFSETQ. CDR3: CASSLGSTVDKIYGYTF. The CDR3 nucleotides are TGCGCCAGCAGCTTGGGTAGTACCGTGGACAAGATCTATGGCTACACCTTC.

V gene TRBV7-2 combines with J gene TRBJ2-1; TRBD1 might be the D (5 bases). Deletions cut 2 bases from V and 5 bases from J, with 13 bases between. Germline CDR1 reads SGHTA; CDR2 reads FQGNSA. The CDR3 spans 15 residues. The chain's CDR3 is CASSLQGFPNNEQFF. CDR3 sequence (DNA): TGTGCCAGCAGCTTACAGGGTTTCCCTAACAATGAGCAGTTCTTC.

The chain recombines TRBV5-1 with TRBJ2-1; D is ambiguous. The CDR3 runs 16 residues. The V end lost 1 base, the J end lost 0 bases, and 11 bases lay between the germline ends. Germline CDR1 SGHRS, CDR2 YFSETQ. CDR3 nucleotide sequence: TGCGCCAGCAGCTTGTCCGGTGATAGCTCCTACAATGAGCAGTTCTTC. It encodes CASSLSGDSSYNEQFF.

V is TRBV27 and J is TRBJ2-2, with D possibly being TRBD1 (6 bases). The CDR3 is 16 amino acids. Germline V gives CDR1 MNHEY, CDR2 SMNVEV (reference sequence). Trimming removed 6 bases at V and 2 bases at J, with 16 bases between. The CDR3 region has the DNA TGTGCCAGCAGCCCTTTGGAGGACAGAAACACCGGGGAGCTGTTTTTT. Translated, it gives CASSPLEDRNTGELFF.

The chain combines TRBV7-6 with TRBJ1-2; 7 positions match TRBD1. The CDR3 sequence is 15 residues long. Germline CDR1 is SGHVS and CDR2 is FNYEAQ. J was trimmed by 0 bases and V by 4 bases; bases with no gene match: 5. Here the CDR3 reads CASSSLRGANYGYTF. As DNA, the CDR3 is TGTGCCAGCAGCTCCCTCAGGGGGGCTAACTATGGCTACACCTTC.

The gene calls are TRBV6-1 and TRBJ2-5; a weak D match, TRBD1 (6 bases). CDR3 length: 14 residues. Between the trimmed V and J ends, which lost 10 bases and 7 bases, there was a span of 22 bases. Germline loops: CDR1 MNHNS, CDR2 SASEGT. CDR3 coding DNA: TGTGCCACCCCGGGGATGGGGGCCGCGGGGACCCAGTACTTC. Translating gives CATPGMGAAGTQYF.